This TCR beta chain derives from a study of control samples from healthy donors and cancer patients. Measured with immunoSEQ multiplex PCR; TCRdb has only the in-frame clones, and not every one. Counted here are under 450,000 clones, about nine tenths occurring once; the ten biggest clones make up 6% to 7%. The length of the CDR3 is 15 residues. The germline CDR1 and CDR2 sequences are LGHNA and YNFKEQ. The ends were cut back, 4 bases at V and 0 bases at J, with 10 bases in the middle. V and J are TRBV4-2 and TRBJ1-3; possible D gene TRBD1, 6 bases. The receptor's source is a middle-aged man with head and neck cancer. The sample consisted of PBMCs. Here the CDR3 DNA reads TGTGCCAGCAGCCCGACGGACAGCTCTGGAAACACCATATATTTT. It codes for CASSPTDSSGNTIYF.